This TCR beta chain was recovered during a study of cytomegalovirus exposure and HLA in healthy donors. Study findings and constraints: With high specificity and sensitivity, the classifier reportedly diagnosed cytomegalovirus status. Among TCR beta chains, those listed as cytomegalovirus-associated numbered approximately 150. Whilst most TCR sequences proved rare, a subset of public TCRs occurred across many donors.

Data came from immunoSEQ multiplex PCR; TCRdb stores just in-frame clones and leaves some out. In the table there are approximately 160,000 clones, roughly 96% of which are singletons. The donors were in the approximately 120-subject validation cohort, distinct from the roughly 600-subject first cohort. Points on this clone: As yet, its antigen is unknown.

V was cut by 0 bases and J by 1 base, with 9 bases left in between. The germline V gene has CDR1 LGHNA and CDR2 YSLEER. The CDR3 loop spans 16 amino acids. The clonotype was recovered from a young woman in good health and CMV-seronegative. V gene TRBV4-3 combines with J gene TRBJ2-2, with a tentative D call TRBD2 (6 bases). Sequencing input: PBMCs. Here the CDR3 reads CASSQDLGGNTGELFF. The CDR3 bases are TGCGCCAGCAGCCAAGACTTGGGGGGGAACACCGGGGAGCTGTTTTTT.